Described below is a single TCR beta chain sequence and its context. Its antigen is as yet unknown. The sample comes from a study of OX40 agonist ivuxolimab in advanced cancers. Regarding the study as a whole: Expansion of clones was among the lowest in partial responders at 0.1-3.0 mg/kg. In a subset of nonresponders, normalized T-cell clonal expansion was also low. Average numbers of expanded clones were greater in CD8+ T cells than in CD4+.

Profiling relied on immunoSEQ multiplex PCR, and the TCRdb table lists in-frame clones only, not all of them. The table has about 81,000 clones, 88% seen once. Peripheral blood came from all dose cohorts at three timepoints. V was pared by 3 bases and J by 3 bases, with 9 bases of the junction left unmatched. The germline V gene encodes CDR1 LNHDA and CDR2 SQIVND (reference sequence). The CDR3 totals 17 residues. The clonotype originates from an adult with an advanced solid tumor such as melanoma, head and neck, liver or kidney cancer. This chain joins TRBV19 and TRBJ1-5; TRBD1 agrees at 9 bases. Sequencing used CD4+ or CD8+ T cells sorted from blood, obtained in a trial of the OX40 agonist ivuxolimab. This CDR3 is CASSMGDWDRDNQPQHF. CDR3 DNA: TGTGCCAGTAGTATGGGGGACTGGGACAGGGACAATCAGCCCCAGCATTTT.